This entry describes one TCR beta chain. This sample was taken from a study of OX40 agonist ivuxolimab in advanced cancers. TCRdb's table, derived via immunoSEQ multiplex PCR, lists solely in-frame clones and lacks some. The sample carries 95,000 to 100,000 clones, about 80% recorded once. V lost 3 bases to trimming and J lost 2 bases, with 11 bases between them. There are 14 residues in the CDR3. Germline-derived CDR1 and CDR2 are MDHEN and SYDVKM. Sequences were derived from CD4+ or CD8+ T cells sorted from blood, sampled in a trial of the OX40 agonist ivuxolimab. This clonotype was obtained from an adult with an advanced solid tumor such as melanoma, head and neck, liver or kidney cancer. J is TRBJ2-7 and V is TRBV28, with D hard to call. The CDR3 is CASSFSRAPYEQYF. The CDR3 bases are TGTGCCAGCAGTTTCTCCAGAGCCCCCTACGAGCAGTACTTC.